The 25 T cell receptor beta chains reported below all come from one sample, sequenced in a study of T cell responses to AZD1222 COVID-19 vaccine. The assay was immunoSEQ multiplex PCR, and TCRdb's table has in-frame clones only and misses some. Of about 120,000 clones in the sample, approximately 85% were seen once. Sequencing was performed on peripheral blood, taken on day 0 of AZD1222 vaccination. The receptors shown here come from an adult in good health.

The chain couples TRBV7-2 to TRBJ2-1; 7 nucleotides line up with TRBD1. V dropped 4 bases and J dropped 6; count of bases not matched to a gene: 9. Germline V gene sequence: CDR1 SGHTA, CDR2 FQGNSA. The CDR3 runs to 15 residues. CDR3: CASSYLDRAGNEQFF. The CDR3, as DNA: TGTGCCAGCAGCTACCTTGACAGGGCTGGCAATGAGCAGTTCTTC.

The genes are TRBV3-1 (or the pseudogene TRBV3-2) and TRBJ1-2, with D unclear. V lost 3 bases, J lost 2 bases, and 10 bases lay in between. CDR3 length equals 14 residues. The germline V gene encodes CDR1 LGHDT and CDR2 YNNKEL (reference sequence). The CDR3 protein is CASSHGVENYGYTF. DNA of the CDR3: TGTGCCAGCAGCCACGGGGTCGAGAACTATGGCTACACCTTC.

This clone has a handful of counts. The CDR3 nucleotides read TGTGCCAGCAGCTTAGCGGAGGGGGGAGGGCAAGAGACCCAGTACTTC. Protein product: CASSLAEGGGQETQYF. This sequence joins TRBV7-2 and TRBJ2-5; a weak D match, TRBD2 (7 bases). Germline values: CDR1 SGHTA, CDR2 FQGNSA. The CDR3 runs to 16 residues. Between the trimmed V and J ends, which lost 0 bases and 2 bases, there was a span of 13 bases.

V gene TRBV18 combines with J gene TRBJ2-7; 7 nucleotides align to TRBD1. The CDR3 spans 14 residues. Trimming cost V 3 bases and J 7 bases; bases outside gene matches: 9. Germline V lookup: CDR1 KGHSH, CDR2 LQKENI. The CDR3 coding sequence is TGTGCCAGCTCACCGCCGACAGGGTTCGGGGAGCAGTACTTC. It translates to CASSPPTGFGEQYF. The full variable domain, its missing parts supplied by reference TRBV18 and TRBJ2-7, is NAGVMQNPRHLVRRRGQEARLRCSPMKGHSHVYWYRQLPEEGLKFMVYLQKENIIDESGMPKERFSAEFPKEGPSILRIQQVVRGDSAAYFCASSPPTGFGEQYFGPGTRLTVT.

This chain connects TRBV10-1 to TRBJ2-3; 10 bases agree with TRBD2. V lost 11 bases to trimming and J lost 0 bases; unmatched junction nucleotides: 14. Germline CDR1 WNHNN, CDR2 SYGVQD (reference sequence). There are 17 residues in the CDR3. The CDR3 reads CARYCGTSAGSTDTQYF. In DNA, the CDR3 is TGCGCCCGCTATTGTGGGACTAGCGCGGGGAGCACAGATACGCAGTATTTT.

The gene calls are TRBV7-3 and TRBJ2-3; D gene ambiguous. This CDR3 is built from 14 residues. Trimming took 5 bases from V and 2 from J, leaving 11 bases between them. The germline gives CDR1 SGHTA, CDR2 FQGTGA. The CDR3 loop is CASSPEGSTDTQYF. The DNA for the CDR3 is TGTGCCAGCAGCCCAGAAGGGTCCACAGATACGCAGTATTTT.

The CDR3 DNA follows: TGTGCCAGCAGTGCAGCAGGTCCTTATGGCTACACCTTC. It translates to CASSAAGPYGYTF. V and J are TRBV7-2 and TRBJ1-2, with unresolved D. Germline V CDR1 and CDR2: SGHTA, FQGNSA. The CDR3 has 13 residues. V lost 6 bases, J lost 5 bases, and 13 bases lay in between.

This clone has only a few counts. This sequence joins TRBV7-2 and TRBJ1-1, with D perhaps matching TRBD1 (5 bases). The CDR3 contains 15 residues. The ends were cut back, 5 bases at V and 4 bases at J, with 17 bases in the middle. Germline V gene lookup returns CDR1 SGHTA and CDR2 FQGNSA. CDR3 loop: CASSPDPLGGTEAFF. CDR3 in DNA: TGTGCCAGCAGCCCCGACCCCCTGGGGGGCACTGAAGCTTTCTTT. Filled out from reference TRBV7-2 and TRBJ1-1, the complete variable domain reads GAGVSQSPSNKVTEKGKDVELRCDPISGHTALYWYRQSLGQGLEFLIYFQGNSAPDKSGLPSDRFSAERTGGSVSTLTIQRTQQEDSAVYLCASSPDPLGGTEAFFGQGTRLTVV.

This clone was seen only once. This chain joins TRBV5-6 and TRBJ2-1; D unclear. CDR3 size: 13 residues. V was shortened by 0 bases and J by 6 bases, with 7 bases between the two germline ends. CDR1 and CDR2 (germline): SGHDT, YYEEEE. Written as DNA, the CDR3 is TGTGCCAGCAGCTTGGTGGACGGCAATGAGCAGTTCTTC. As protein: CASSLVDGNEQFF.

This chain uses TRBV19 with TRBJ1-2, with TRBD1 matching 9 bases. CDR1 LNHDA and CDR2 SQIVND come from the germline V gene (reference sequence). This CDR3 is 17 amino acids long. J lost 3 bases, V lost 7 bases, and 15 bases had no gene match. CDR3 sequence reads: CASIPNPGQGADYGYTF. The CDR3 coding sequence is TGTGCCAGTATTCCAAATCCGGGACAGGGCGCGGACTATGGCTACACCTTC.

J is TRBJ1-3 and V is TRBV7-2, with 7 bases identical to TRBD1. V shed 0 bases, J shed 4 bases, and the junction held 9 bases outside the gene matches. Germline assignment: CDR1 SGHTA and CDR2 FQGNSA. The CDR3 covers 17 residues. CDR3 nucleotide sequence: TGTGCCAGCAGCTTAGCCAACCTAAGGGGGCAGGGAAACACCATATATTTT. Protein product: CASSLANLRGQGNTIYF.

CDR3 sequence: CAWRGQFSGPLHF. Here the CDR3 DNA reads TGTGCCTGGAGAGGACAGTTCTCGGGACCCCTCCACTTT. The J gene is TRBJ1-6, the V gene TRBV30, with a tentative D call TRBD1 (6 bases). The germline CDR1 and CDR2 sequences are GTSNPN and SVGIG (reference sequence). Trimming shortened V by 3 bases and J by 12 bases, and 15 bases separated the two germline ends. The CDR3 totals 13 residues.

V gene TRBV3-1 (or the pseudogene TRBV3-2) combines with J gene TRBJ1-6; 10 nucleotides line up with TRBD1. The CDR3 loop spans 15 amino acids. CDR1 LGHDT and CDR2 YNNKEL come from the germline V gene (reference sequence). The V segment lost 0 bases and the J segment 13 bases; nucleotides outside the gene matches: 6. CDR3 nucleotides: TGTGCCAGCAGCCAAGATGGGACAGGGGAGTCGCCCCTCCACTTT. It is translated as CASSQDGTGESPLHF.

CDR3 in amino acids: CASSTLEAGGNTIYF. Here the CDR3 DNA reads TGTGCCAGCAGCACCCTTGAGGCAGGAGGAAACACCATATATTTT. V is TRBV6-5 and J is TRBJ1-3, with D unresolved. Germline loops: CDR1 MNHEY, CDR2 SVGAGI. The CDR3 has 15 amino acids. V lost 6 bases and J 4 bases, leaving 16 bases between the germline ends.

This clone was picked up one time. CDR3 sequence (DNA): TGTGCCAGCAGCTTGATCGGTGGTCTCGCCAAAAACATTCAGTACTTC. Protein product: CASSLIGGLAKNIQYF. The chain couples TRBV5-6 to TRBJ2-4; D remains unclear. The CDR3 runs 16 residues. V was clipped by 1 base and J by 1 base, with 12 bases between them. The germline V gene has CDR1 SGHDT and CDR2 YYEEEE.

This CDR3 reads CATSDSSEQYF. CDR3 coding DNA: TGTGCCACCAGTGACTCTAGCGAGCAGTACTTC. The chain links TRBV24-1 to TRBJ2-7, with D hard to call. The CDR3 is 11 residues long. The germline V gene encodes CDR1 KGHDR and CDR2 SFDVKD. V shed 4 bases and J shed 6 bases, with 6 bases lying between them.

CDR3 nucleotide sequence: TGTGCCAGCCGAACTAGCGGGGGTCGAGAGACCCAGTACTTC. Protein: CASRTSGGRETQYF. The genes are TRBV6-5 and TRBJ2-5; 11 bases fit TRBD2. The CDR3 contains 14 residues. With 8 bases clipped from V and 4 bases from J, the junction kept 6 bases outside the gene matches. Germline V gives CDR1 MNHEY, CDR2 SVGAGI.

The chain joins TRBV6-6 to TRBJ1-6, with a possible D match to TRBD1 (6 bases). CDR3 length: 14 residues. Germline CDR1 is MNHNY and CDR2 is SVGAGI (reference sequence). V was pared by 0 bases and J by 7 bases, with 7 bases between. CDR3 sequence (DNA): TGTGCCAGCAGTTACTCGGACAGAAATTCACCCCTCCACTTT. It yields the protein CASSYSDRNSPLHF.

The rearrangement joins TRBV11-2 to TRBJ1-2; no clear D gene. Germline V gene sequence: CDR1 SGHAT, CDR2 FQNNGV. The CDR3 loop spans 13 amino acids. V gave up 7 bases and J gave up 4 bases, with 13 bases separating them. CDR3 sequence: CASTHGRVYGYTF. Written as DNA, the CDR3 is TGTGCCAGCACCCATGGAAGGGTCTATGGCTACACCTTC.

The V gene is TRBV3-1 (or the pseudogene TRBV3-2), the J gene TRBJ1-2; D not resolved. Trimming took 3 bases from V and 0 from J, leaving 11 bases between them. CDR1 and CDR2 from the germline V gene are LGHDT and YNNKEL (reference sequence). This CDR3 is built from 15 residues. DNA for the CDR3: TGTGCCAGCAGCCATCAAGCCGGGGCTAACTATGGCTACACCTTC. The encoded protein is CASSHQAGANYGYTF.

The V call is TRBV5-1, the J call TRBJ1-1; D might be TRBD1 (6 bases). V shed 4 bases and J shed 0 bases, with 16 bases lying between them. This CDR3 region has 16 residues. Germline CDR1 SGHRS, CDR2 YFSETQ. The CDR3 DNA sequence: TGCGCCAGCAGCCCCGCCGGGGGGGCCCTGAACACTGAAGCTTTCTTT. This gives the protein CASSPAGGALNTEAFF.

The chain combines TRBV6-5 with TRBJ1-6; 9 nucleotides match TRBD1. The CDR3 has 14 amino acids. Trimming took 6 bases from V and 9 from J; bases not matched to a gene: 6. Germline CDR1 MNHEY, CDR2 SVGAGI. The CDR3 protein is CASSLDRGSSPLHF. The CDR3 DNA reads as TGTGCCAGCAGCCTGGACAGGGGATCTTCACCCCTCCACTTT.

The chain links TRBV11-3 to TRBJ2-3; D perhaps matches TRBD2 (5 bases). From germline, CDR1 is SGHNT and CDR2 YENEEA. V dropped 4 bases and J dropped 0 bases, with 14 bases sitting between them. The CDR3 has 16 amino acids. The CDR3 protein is CASSSIFGISTDTQYF. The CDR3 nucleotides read TGTGCCAGCAGCTCGATCTTCGGGATCAGCACAGATACGCAGTATTTT. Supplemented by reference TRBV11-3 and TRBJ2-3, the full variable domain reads EAGVVQSPRYKIIEKKQPVAFWCNPISGHNTLYWYLQNLGQGPELLIRYENEEAVDDSQLPKDRFSAERLKGVDSTLKIQPAELGDSAVYLCASSSIFGISTDTQYFGPGTRLTVL.

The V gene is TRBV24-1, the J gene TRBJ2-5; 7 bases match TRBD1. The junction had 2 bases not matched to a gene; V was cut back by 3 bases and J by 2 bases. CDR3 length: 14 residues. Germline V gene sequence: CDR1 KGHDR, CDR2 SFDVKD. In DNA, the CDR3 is TGTGCCACCAGTGATGGGGGACAGCAAGAGACCCAGTACTTC. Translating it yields CATSDGGQQETQYF.

The CDR3 is CASSIGGAVNQPQHF. CDR3 nucleotide sequence: TGTGCCAGTAGTATAGGGGGGGCGGTCAATCAGCCCCAGCATTTT. The chain employs TRBV19 and TRBJ1-5; a possible D gene is TRBD1 (6 bases). This CDR3 has 15 residues. Germline V lookup: CDR1 LNHDA, CDR2 SQIVND (reference sequence). V lost 1 base, J lost 3 bases, and 10 bases lay in between.